This T cell receptor beta chain was observed in a study of blood T cell repertoires in COVID-19. Study-wide background: Spain, Italy and the United States supplied samples that represented acute and convalescent COVID-19. Sources were T cells, B-cell-depleted T cells, or PBMCs; the material itself was cDNA or gDNA.

The CDR3 runs 14 residues. Trimming removed 0 bases from V and 5 bases from J, with 8 bases in between. CDR1 and CDR2 from the germline V gene are GTSNPN and SVGIG (reference sequence). Authors' processing steps: It was from reference gene primer amplification that nucleated cell counts were estimated. This table comes from immunoSEQ multiplex PCR, and its TCRdb copy is limited to in-frame clones, with some not included. The DNA gave D and trimming, while V, J and clone size come from that table. The top ten hold around 2.7% of the sample, which has about 53,000 clones, roughly 90% seen once. The sequence came from a man older than 75 with acute or convalescent COVID-19. The sample taken for sequencing was peripheral blood. The chain is built from TRBV30 and TRBJ1-6; D not resolved. The CDR3 coding sequence is TGTGCCTGGAGTGTACGCCAGGATAATTCACCCCTCCACTTT. Protein sequence: CAWSVRQDNSPLHF.